This TCR beta chain is from a study of identical twins. TCRdb re-called the 5' RACE reads through MiXCR, storing one row per CDR3 protein. The sample shows some 900,000 distinct CDR3 sequences, 9% to 15% of them seen only once. There are a few counts of this clonotype. V was clipped by 4 bases and J by 6 bases; unmatched bases: 5. Germline V gives CDR1 MGHRA, CDR2 YSYEKL. This CDR3 contains 14 residues. These sequences were also reported in another study, on yellow fever vaccine responses in identical twins.

The rearrangement links TRBV4-1 to TRBJ2-1; TRBD2 agrees at 8 bases. Sequenced input: PBMCs. This TCR was recovered from a woman aged 18-29 years in good health. The CDR3 region has the DNA TGCGCCAGCAGCCCTCCGGGGGGGACCAATGAGCAGTTCTTC. It encodes CASSPPGGTNEQFF.